These 32 T cell receptor beta chains came from one sample sequenced in a study of regulatory T cells in long-lasting Graves disease. The time point here: newly diagnosed GD, antithyroid drugs for less than 3 months. Making the TCR library involved RNA that had been extracted from PBMCs. Through Arm-PCR of CDR3 regions and iRepertoire HTBI primers, TCR beta libraries were built. MiXCR, run by TCRdb on the multiplex PCR reads, gives a single entry per CDR3 protein. The sample consists of approximately 350,000 distinct CDR3 sequences, 16% of them appearing once. These data are also associated with another study on T cells in Graves' hyperthyroidism and ophthalmopathy.

Here the sequenced sample was peripheral blood mononuclear cells (PBMCs), taken at new diagnosis, from a patient treated with antithyroid drugs. These receptors were taken from a man aged 40-50 years with Graves disease.

This chain joins TRBV28 and TRBJ1-2, with 7 bases lining up with TRBD1. V gave up 7 bases and J gave up 8 bases; unmatched junction bases: 13. CDR1 is MDHEN and CDR2 is SYDVKM in the germline V gene. The CDR3 contains 14 residues. The CDR3 nucleotides read TGTGCCAGCACCCCAGACAGGGTGTCTAGAGGCTACACCTTC. Translated, it gives CASTPDRVSRGYTF.

The chain has TRBV6-9 and TRBJ2-2, with D unresolved. Germline V CDR1 and CDR2: MNHGY, SVAAGI. CDR3 length: 15 residues. Deletions cut 3 bases from V and 4 bases from J, with 12 bases between. The CDR3 sequence is CASSYLGLSTGELFF. DNA of the CDR3: TGTGCCAGCAGTTACCTAGGTCTCTCCACCGGGGAGCTGTTTTTT.

This clonotype was seen once. A clone one base away is much larger, so this may be a read error. This chain connects TRBV13 to TRBJ2-7; possible D gene TRBD1, 6 bases. This CDR3 is built from 15 residues. V was cut by 0 bases and J by 0 bases, with 9 bases left in between. From germline, CDR1 is PRHDT and CDR2 FYEKMQ (reference sequence). DNA of the CDR3: TGTGCCAGCAGCTTAGGGTGGGACAACTCCTACGAGCAGTACTTC. The encoded protein is CASSLGWDNSYEQYF.

This clonotype showed up just a few times. The rearrangement links TRBV6-6 to TRBJ2-1; 12 bases align to TRBD2. The V gene end was trimmed by 0 bases and the J gene end by 5 bases; junction bases not matched to a gene: 2. In germline, CDR1 is MNHNY, CDR2 SVGAGI (reference sequence). CDR3 length: 16 residues. Here the CDR3 DNA reads TGTGCCAGCAGTTACTCGGCTAGCGGGGGGGACAATGAGCAGTTCTTC. It is translated as CASSYSASGGDNEQFF.

This clonotype has a handful of counts. The V gene is TRBV16, the J gene TRBJ2-1, with 13 bases identical to TRBD2. The CDR3 has 22 residues. Germline V gene data show CDR1 as KGHSY and CDR2 as FQNENV. Trimming at V came to 5 bases and at J to 0 bases, leaving 19 bases not matched to a gene. This CDR3 is CASSGGGRGLAGVGSSYNEQFF. CDR3 coding DNA: TGTGCCAGCAGCGGAGGGGGACGCGGACTAGCGGGGGTCGGAAGCTCCTACAATGAGCAGTTCTTC. The full variable domain, rest sourced from reference TRBV16 and TRBJ2-1, is GEEVAQTPKHLVRGEGQKAKLYCAPIKGHSYVFWYQQVLKNEFKFLISFQNENVFDETGMPKERFSAKCLPNSPCSLEIQATKLEDSAVYFCASSGGGRGLAGVGSSYNEQFFGPGTRLTVL.

This clonotype has only a few counts. V gene TRBV6-2 or TRBV6-3 combines with J gene TRBJ2-4, with 9 bases matching TRBD1. The V gene end was trimmed by 4 bases and the J gene end by 6 bases; junction bases not matched to a gene: 7. In germline, CDR1 is MNHEY, CDR2 SVGEGT. The CDR3 is 15 amino acids. CDR3 sequence reads: CASSSRDRARNIQYF. CDR3 DNA sequence: TGTGCCAGCAGTTCCCGGGACAGGGCAAGAAACATTCAGTACTTC.

In its sample, this clonotype was seen a few times. This chain joins TRBV9 and TRBJ2-1, with D possibly TRBD2 on 5 matching bases. V was pared by 0 bases and J by 13 bases, with 14 bases between. This CDR3 region has 13 residues. Germline values: CDR1 SGDLS, CDR2 YYNGEE. The CDR3 protein is CASSVVEGSGQFF. In DNA form, the CDR3 reads TGTGCCAGCAGCGTAGTTGAGGGAAGCGGTCAGTTCTTC.

This clonotype turned up a few times. The J gene is TRBJ2-3, the V gene TRBV7-3; 13 positions agree with TRBD2. Germline assignment: CDR1 SGHTA and CDR2 FQGTGA. Germline trimming cut 3 bases from V and 1 base from J; bases unmatched to any gene: 1. This CDR3 is built from 16 residues. CDR3 protein: CASSLGLAGRTDTQYF. The CDR3, as DNA: TGTGCCAGCAGCTTGGGACTAGCGGGGCGCACAGATACGCAGTATTTT.

CDR3 loop: CASSQEGRQEETQYF. In DNA, the CDR3 is TGCGCCAGCAGCCAAGAAGGACGGCAAGAAGAGACCCAGTACTTC. The chain carries TRBV4-1 and TRBJ2-5; D remains unclear. Germline lookup yields CDR1 MGHRA and CDR2 YSYEKL. Trimming removed 0 bases at V and 3 bases at J, with 11 bases between. This CDR3 region has 15 residues.

This clonotype has a handful of counts. V is TRBV4-1 and J is TRBJ2-6; D unresolved. Germline lookup yields CDR1 MGHRA and CDR2 YSYEKL. This CDR3 comprises 15 residues. With 9 bases removed from V and 4 bases from J, the gap between germline ends came to 16 bases. CDR3 amino acids: CASTRELAGANVLTF. The CDR3 DNA sequence: TGCGCCAGTACCCGAGAGCTTGCGGGGGCCAACGTCCTGACTTTC.

This clonotype was picked up many times. The chain uses TRBV2 and TRBJ2-1, with a weak D call TRBD1 (5 bases). Germline V gene data show CDR1 as SNHLY and CDR2 as FYNNEI. Between the trimmed V and J ends, which lost 7 bases and 2 bases, there was a span of 12 bases. This CDR3 spans 14 amino acids. The CDR3 here is CASMGRETYNEQFF. CDR3 in DNA: TGTGCCAGCATGGGCAGGGAAACCTACAATGAGCAGTTCTTC.

With respect to this clonotype: One base away lies a much larger clone, so this may be a sequencing read error. V and J are TRBV6-1 and TRBJ2-3, with D unclear. The closer fit of TRBJ2-5 to the DNA end suggests the J call may be wrong. The germline V gene has CDR1 MNHNS and CDR2 SASEGT. The CDR3 has 13 amino acids. CDR3 sequence (DNA): TGTGCCGGCAGTGAAGCGCGCGACGGGACCCAGTACTTC. This codes for CAGSEARDGTQYF.

This clonotype was counted many times. J is TRBJ1-5 and V is TRBV28; perhaps TRBD1 as D (5 bases). V shed 6 bases and J shed 8 bases, with 11 bases lying between them. Germline loops: CDR1 MDHEN, CDR2 SYDVKM. This CDR3 comprises 12 residues. The CDR3: CASSQGSEPQHF. The DNA for the CDR3 is TGTGCCAGCAGCCAGGGCTCGGAGCCCCAGCATTTT.

This clonotype was recorded many times. V gene TRBV7-8 combines with J gene TRBJ2-7; D is undetermined. Germline CDR1 SGHVS, CDR2 FQNEAQ. Trimming removed 1 base from V and 2 bases from J, with 9 bases in between. CDR3 length: 14 residues. The CDR3 DNA reads as TGTGCCAGCAGCTTAGGCCCGACCGCCTACGAGCAGTACTTC. This sequence encodes CASSLGPTAYEQYF.

This clonotype was picked up many times. This chain joins TRBV3-1 and TRBJ1-6; weak D call: TRBD1 (5 bases). The CDR3 contains 12 residues. CDR1 and CDR2 (germline): LGHDT, YNNKEL (reference sequence). V was clipped by 4 bases and J by 15 bases, with 13 bases between them. The CDR3 DNA follows: TGTGCCAGCAGCCCCAGGGATCGGGACCTCCACTTT. It yields the protein CASSPRDRDLHF.

There are many counts of this clonotype. The genes are TRBV6-5 and TRBJ2-7, with 12 bases fitting TRBD2. Germline loops: CDR1 MNHEY, CDR2 SVGAGI. The CDR3 is 17 amino acids. V lost 2 bases to trimming and J lost 5 bases; unmatched junction nucleotides: 10. CDR3 nucleotides: TGTGCCAGCAGTTACACCTTTACTAGCGGGGGGACGAACGAGCAGTACTTC. This gives the protein CASSYTFTSGGTNEQYF.

This clonotype was recorded many times. CDR3: CASSLQGGNTEAFF. In nucleotides, the CDR3 is TGCGCCAGCAGCTTACAGGGCGGGAATACTGAAGCTTTCTTT. The chain joins TRBV5-1 to TRBJ1-1, with a possible D match to TRBD1 (6 bases). Trimming removed 2 bases from V and 5 bases from J, with 13 bases in between. The CDR3 has 14 amino acids. Germline-derived CDR1 and CDR2 are SGHRS and YFSETQ.

The sample holds many counts of this clonotype. The genes are TRBV19 and TRBJ2-3, with TRBD1 matching over 7 bases. V lost 5 bases to trimming and J lost 1 base; unmatched junction nucleotides: 6. Germline CDR1 is LNHDA and CDR2 is SQIVND (reference sequence). This CDR3 comprises 15 residues. CDR3 DNA sequence: TGTGCCAGTAGTCTGTGGACAGGCGGCACAGATACGCAGTATTTT. This gives the protein CASSLWTGGTDTQYF.

There are many counts of this clonotype. This sequence joins TRBV5-1 and TRBJ1-1, with TRBD1 matching 11 bases. The ends lost 7 bases at V and 1 base at J; junction bases unmatched: 6. CDR1 is SGHRS, CDR2 YFSETQ, per germline. CDR3 size: 15 residues. CDR3 loop: CASDGTGGSNTEAFF. The CDR3 DNA is TGCGCCAGCGATGGGACAGGGGGGTCGAACACTGAAGCTTTCTTT. Together with reference TRBV5-1 and TRBJ1-1, the CDR3 gives the full variable domain: KAGVTQTPRYLIKTRGQQVTLSCSPISGHRSVSWYQQTPGQGLQFLFEYFSETQRNKGNFPGRFSGRQFSNSRSEMNVSTLELGDSALYLCASDGTGGSNTEAFFGQGTRLTVV.

This clonotype was counted many times. The chain carries TRBV7-3 and TRBJ2-3; TRBD2 matches at 7 bases. Germline V gene data show CDR1 as SGHTA and CDR2 as FQGTGA. This CDR3 region has 14 residues. Unmatched junction bases numbered 3, after V lost 4 bases and J lost 2 bases. In nucleotides, the CDR3 is TGTGCCAGCAGCTCCAGCGGGGCCACAGATACGCAGTATTTT. This gives the protein CASSSSGATDTQYF.

The J gene is TRBJ2-1, the V gene TRBV14; tentative D call: TRBD1 (5 bases). The CDR3 covers 16 residues. CDR1 and CDR2 (germline): SGHDN, FVKESK. V dropped 4 bases and J dropped 1 base, with 14 bases sitting between them. In nucleotides, the CDR3 is TGTGCCAGCAGCCCGATGCAGGGAAGGTCCTACAATGAGCAGTTCTTC. Its protein is CASSPMQGRSYNEQFF. The full variable domain, its missing parts supplied by reference TRBV14 and TRBJ2-1, is EAGVTQFPSHSVIEKGQTVTLRCDPISGHDNLYWYRRVMGKEIKFLLHFVKESKQDESGMPNNRFLAERTGGTYSTLKVQPAELEDSGVYFCASSPMQGRSYNEQFFGPGTRLTVL.

About this clonotype: A much larger clone lies a single base off, so this may be a read error. J is TRBJ1-5 and V is TRBV24-1, with D perhaps matching TRBD1 (5 bases). Germline V lookup: CDR1 KGHDR, CDR2 SFDVKD. Trimming removed 2 bases at V and 6 bases at J, with 19 bases between. The CDR3 loop spans 17 amino acids. The CDR3 sequence: CATSDSFRGRVFQPQHF. Written as DNA, the CDR3 is TGTGCCACCAGTGATTCCTTCCGGGGCAGGGTTTTTCAGCCCCAGCATTTT.

This clonotype has ten or more counts. The rearrangement links TRBV29-1 to TRBJ2-1; the D is unclear. CDR3 length equals 12 residues. Trimming took off 8 bases at V and 7 bases at J, with 15 bases between the two ends. The germline V gene has CDR1 SQVTM and CDR2 ANQGSEA. CDR3 in DNA: TGCAGCTATACCCCCCACAGAAATGAGCAGTTCTTC. Protein: CSYTPHRNEQFF.

This clonotype was observed many times. The chain joins TRBV7-9 to TRBJ2-7; D may match TRBD1 or TRBD2 (5 bases each). Trimming cost V 5 bases and J 2 bases, with 10 bases left between them. Germline V gene sequence: CDR1 SEHNR, CDR2 FQNEAQ (reference sequence). The length of the CDR3 is 13 residues. CDR3 in amino acids: CASSPKGPYEQYF. The CDR3 DNA is TGTGCCAGCAGCCCCAAGGGACCCTACGAGCAGTACTTC. The full variable domain, in which reference TRBV7-9 and TRBJ2-7 provide the parts outside the CDR3, is DTGVSQNPRHKITKRGQNVTFRCDPISEHNRLYWYRQTLGQGPEFLTYFQNEAQLEKSRLLSDRFSAERPKGSFSTLEIQRTEQGDSAMYLCASSPKGPYEQYFGPGTRLTVT.

This clonotype was picked up a small number of times. The chain has TRBV12-3 or TRBV12-4 and TRBJ2-1; TRBD2 might be the D (5 bases). The CDR3 has 15 residues. The V and J ends lost 2 bases and 2 bases respectively, with 10 bases between them. The CDR3 region has the DNA TGTGCCAGCAGTTTATTGGGGAGTACCTACAATGAGCAGTTCTTC. Translation: CASSLLGSTYNEQFF.

This clonotype was detected many times. The chain combines TRBV6-2 or TRBV6-3 with TRBJ2-3; TRBD1 is a possible D gene (5 bases). Germline CDR1 reads MNHEY; CDR2 reads SVGEGT. The CDR3 runs to 14 residues. With 4 bases removed from V and 0 bases from J, the gap between germline ends came to 8 bases. Here the CDR3 DNA reads TGTGCCAGCAGTTCAAGACAGAGCACAGATACGCAGTATTTT. It codes for CASSSRQSTDTQYF.

This clonotype has a count of ten or more. V and J are TRBV29-1 and TRBJ2-5; TRBD1 matches 7 bases. The CDR3 totals 12 residues. The germline gives CDR1 SQVTM, CDR2 ANQGSEA. With V trimmed by 2 bases and J by 6 bases, 3 bases remained unmatched. The CDR3 DNA follows: TGCAGCGTTGAACAGGACAGGCAGACCCAGTACTTC. This translates into CSVEQDRQTQYF.

This clonotype appeared many times. The chain has TRBV20-1 and TRBJ2-2, with D maybe TRBD2 (7 bases). Germline CDR1 reads DFQATT; CDR2 reads SNEGSKA (reference sequence). Trimming stripped 3 bases from V and 4 bases from J, with 9 bases between. The CDR3 loop spans 13 amino acids. CDR3 loop: CSASGGPTGELFF. The CDR3 DNA follows: TGCAGTGCTAGCGGGGGGCCCACCGGGGAGCTGTTTTTT.

This chain joins TRBV20-1 and TRBJ2-3, with 14 bases identical to TRBD2. The trim removed 0 bases at V and 1 base at J, leaving 0 bases unmatched. Germline V gene lookup returns CDR1 DFQATT and CDR2 SNEGSKA (reference sequence). The CDR3 has 16 residues. In DNA form, the CDR3 reads TGCAGTGCTAGAGAGGGACTAGCGGGGGGCACAGATACGCAGTATTTT. Translation: CSAREGLAGGTDTQYF.

The table lists this clonotype with many counts. V usage is TRBV9 and J usage is TRBJ2-3; TRBD2 agrees at 15 bases. CDR3 length: 18 amino acids. CDR1 is SGDLS, CDR2 YYNGEE, per germline. After removal of 3 bases from V and 6 bases from J, the junction contained 11 bases not matched to a gene. CDR3 loop: CASSDNPGLAGGHDTQYF. CDR3 nucleotides: TGTGCCAGCAGCGACAACCCGGGACTAGCGGGGGGACACGATACGCAGTATTTT.

The chain has TRBV10-3 and TRBJ2-1; a possible D gene is TRBD1 (6 bases). Germline V CDR1 and CDR2: ENHRY, SYGVKD. Trimming pared 4 bases from V and 5 bases from J, leaving 12 bases between. CDR3 size: 14 residues. Written as DNA, the CDR3 is TGTGCCATCAGTGTAACACAGGGAGACAATGAGCAGTTCTTC. Translating gives CAISVTQGDNEQFF.

This clonotype occurred many times. The chain is built from TRBV28 and TRBJ1-4; tentative D call: TRBD1 (6 bases). V was clipped by 5 bases and J by 8 bases, with 12 bases between them. Germline lookup yields CDR1 MDHEN and CDR2 SYDVKM. The CDR3 spans 13 residues. CDR3 loop: CASSPRDTEKLFF. The CDR3, as DNA: TGTGCCAGCAGTCCACGGGACACAGAAAAACTGTTTTTT.